The T cell receptor beta chain under discussion was sequenced for a study of blood T cell repertoires in COVID-19. With 5 bases clipped from V and 11 bases from J, the junction kept 6 bases outside the gene matches. The germline gives CDR1 MNHEY, CDR2 SMNVEV (reference sequence). This CDR3 is built from 12 residues. Repertoires were generated with immunoSEQ multiplex PCR, while TCRdb's copy carries only in-frame clones and drops some. The sample lists about 150,000 clones, about 85% occurring once. The receptor's source is a man aged 55 to 69 with COVID-19, enrolled during active disease. V and J are TRBV27 and TRBJ1-1; 9 positions agree with TRBD1. Sequencing input: peripheral blood. Here the CDR3 reads CASSRGQGSAFF. For the CDR3, the DNA is TGTGCCAGCAGTCGCGGACAGGGGTCTGCTTTCTTT.